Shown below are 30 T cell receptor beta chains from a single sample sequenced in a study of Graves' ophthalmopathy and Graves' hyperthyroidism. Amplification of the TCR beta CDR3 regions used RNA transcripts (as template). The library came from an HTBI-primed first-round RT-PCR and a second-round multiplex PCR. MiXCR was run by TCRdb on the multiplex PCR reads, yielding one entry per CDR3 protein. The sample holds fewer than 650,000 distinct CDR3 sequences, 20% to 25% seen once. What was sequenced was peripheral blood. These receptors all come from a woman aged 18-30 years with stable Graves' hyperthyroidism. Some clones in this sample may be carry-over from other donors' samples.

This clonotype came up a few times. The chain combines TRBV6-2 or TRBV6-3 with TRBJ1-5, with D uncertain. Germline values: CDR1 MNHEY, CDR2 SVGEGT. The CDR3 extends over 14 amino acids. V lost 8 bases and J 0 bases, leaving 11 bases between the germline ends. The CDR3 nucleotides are TGTGCCAGCGAGATACACGGTAGCAATCAGCCCCAGCATTTT. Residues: CASEIHGSNQPQHF.

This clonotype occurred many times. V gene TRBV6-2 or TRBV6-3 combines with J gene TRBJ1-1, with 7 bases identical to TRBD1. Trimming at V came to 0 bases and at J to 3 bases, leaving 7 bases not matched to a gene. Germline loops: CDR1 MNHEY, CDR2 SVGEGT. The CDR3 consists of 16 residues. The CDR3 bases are TGTGCCAGCAGTTACTCGAGCAGGGGGGCTGACACTGAAGCTTTCTTT. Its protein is CASSYSSRGADTEAFF.

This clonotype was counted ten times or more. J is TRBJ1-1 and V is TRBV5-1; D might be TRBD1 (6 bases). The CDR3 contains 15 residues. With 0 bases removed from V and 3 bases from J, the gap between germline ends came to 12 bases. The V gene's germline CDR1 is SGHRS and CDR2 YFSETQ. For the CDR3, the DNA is TGCGCCAGCAGCTTGGATCACAGGGAAGACACTGAAGCTTTCTTT. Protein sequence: CASSLDHREDTEAFF.

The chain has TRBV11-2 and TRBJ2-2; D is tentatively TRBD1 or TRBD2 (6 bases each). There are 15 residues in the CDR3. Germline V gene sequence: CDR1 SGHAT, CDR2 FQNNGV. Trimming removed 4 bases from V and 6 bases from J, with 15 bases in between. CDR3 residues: CASSSLLGGSGELFF. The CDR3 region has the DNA TGTGCCAGCAGCTCCCTACTAGGGGGGTCCGGGGAGCTGTTTTTT.

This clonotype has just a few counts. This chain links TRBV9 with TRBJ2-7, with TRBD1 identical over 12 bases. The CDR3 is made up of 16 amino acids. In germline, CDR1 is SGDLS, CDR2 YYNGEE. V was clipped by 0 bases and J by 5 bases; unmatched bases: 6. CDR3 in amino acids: CASSVGRDRGLDEQYF. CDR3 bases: TGTGCCAGCAGCGTAGGTCGGGACAGGGGGCTGGACGAGCAGTACTTC.

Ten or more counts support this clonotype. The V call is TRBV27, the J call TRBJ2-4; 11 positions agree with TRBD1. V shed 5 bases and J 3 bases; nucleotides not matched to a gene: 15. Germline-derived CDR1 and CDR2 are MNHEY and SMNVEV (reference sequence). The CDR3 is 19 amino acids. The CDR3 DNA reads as TGTGCCAGCAGTCGAATTGGACAGGGGGCGCGGGAAGGCAAAAACATTCAGTACTTC. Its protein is CASSRIGQGAREGKNIQYF.

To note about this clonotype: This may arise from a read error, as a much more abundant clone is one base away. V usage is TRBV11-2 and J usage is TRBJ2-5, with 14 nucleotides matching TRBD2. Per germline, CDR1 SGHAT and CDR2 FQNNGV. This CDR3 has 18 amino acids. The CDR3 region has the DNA TGTGCCAGCAGCCCCCGACTAGCGGGAGGGGCGTACCAAGAGACCAAGTACTTC. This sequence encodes CASSPRLAGGAYQETKYF.

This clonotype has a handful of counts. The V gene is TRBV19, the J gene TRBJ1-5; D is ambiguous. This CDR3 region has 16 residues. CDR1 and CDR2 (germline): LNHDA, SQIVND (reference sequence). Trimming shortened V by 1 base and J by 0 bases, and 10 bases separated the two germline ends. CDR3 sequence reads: CASSIAAAGSNQPQHF. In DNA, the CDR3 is TGTGCCAGTAGTATAGCTGCAGCGGGTAGCAATCAGCCCCAGCATTTT. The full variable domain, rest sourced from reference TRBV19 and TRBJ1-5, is DGGITQSPKYLFRKEGQNVTLSCEQNLNHDAMYWYRQDPGQGLRLIYYSQIVNDFQKGDIAEGYSVSREKKESFPLTVTSAQKNPTAFYLCASSIAAAGSNQPQHFGDGTRLSIL.

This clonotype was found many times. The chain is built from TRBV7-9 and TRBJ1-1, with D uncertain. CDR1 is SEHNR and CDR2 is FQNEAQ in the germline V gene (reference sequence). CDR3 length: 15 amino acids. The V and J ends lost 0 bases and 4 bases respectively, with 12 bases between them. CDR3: CASSLARAMSTEAFF. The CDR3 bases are TGTGCCAGCAGCTTAGCAAGGGCAATGAGCACTGAAGCTTTCTTT. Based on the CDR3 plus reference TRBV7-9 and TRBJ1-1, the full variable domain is DTGVSQNPRHKITKRGQNVTFRCDPISEHNRLYWYRQTLGQGPEFLTYFQNEAQLEKSRLLSDRFSAERPKGSFSTLEIQRTEQGDSAMYLCASSLARAMSTEAFFGQGTRLTVV.

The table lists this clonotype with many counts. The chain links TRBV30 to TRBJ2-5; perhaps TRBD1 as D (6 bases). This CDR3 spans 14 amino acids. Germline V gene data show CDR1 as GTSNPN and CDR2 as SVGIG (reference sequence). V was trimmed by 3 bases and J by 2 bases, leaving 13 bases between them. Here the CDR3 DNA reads TGTGCCTGGAGCCACAGGACAGAGCAAGAGACCCAGTACTTC. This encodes CAWSHRTEQETQYF.

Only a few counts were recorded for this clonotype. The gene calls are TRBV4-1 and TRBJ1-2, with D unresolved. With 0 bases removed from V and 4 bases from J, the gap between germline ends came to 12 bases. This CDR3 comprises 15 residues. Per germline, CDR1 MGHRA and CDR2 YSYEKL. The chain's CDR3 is CASSQDRRDFYGYTF. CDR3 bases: TGCGCCAGCAGCCAAGATCGTCGGGATTTCTATGGCTACACCTTC.

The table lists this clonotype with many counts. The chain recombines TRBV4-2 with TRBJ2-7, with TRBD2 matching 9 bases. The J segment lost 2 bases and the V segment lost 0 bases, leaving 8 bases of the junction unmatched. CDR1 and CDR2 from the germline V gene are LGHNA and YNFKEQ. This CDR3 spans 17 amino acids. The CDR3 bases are TGTGCCAGCAGCCAAGATATAGCGGGAGATTTAGCCTACGAGCAGTACTTC. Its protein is CASSQDIAGDLAYEQYF.

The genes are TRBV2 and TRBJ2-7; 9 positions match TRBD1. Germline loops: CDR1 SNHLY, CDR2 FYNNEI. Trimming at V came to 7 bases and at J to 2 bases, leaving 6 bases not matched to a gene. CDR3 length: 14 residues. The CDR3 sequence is CASTPGTGPYEQYF. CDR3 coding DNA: TGTGCCAGCACTCCAGGGACAGGGCCCTACGAGCAGTACTTC.

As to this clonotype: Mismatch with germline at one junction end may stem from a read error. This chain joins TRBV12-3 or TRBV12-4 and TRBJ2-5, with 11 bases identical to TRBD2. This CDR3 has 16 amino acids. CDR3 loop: CASSLTSGIGAETQHF. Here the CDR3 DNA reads TGTGCCAGCAGTTTGACTAGCGGGATTGGGGCAGAGACCCAGCACTTC.

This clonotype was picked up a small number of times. The CDR3 region is CASSQAGIRLRSYGYTF. Written as DNA, the CDR3 is TGTGCCAGCAGCCAAGCCGGTATAAGACTTCGTAGCTATGGCTACACCTTC. The V call is TRBV4-2, the J call TRBJ1-2, with no clear D. V lost 1 base and J lost 4, with 19 bases in between. Germline V CDR1 and CDR2: LGHNA, YNFKEQ. The CDR3 length is 17 residues.

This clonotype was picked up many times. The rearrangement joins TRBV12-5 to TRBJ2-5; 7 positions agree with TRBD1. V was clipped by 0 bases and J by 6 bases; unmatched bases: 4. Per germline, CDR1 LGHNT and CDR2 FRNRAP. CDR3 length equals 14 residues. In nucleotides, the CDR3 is TGTGCTAGTGGTTTGGTAGACAGGGAACAGACCCAGTACTTC. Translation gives CASGLVDREQTQYF. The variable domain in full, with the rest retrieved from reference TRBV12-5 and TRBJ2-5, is DARVTQTPRHKVTEMGQEVTMRCQPILGHNTVFWYRQTMMQGLELLAYFRNRAPLDDSGMPKDRFSAEMPDATLATLKIQPSEPRDSAVYFCASGLVDREQTQYFGPGTRLLVL.

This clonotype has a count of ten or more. CDR3 sequence reads: CASRGRDWYSEQYF. For the CDR3, the DNA is TGTGCCAGCAGGGGACGGGACTGGTATTCCGAGCAGTACTTC. The V call is TRBV28, the J call TRBJ2-7; D possibly corresponds to TRBD2 (6 bases). The CDR3 sequence is 14 residues long. V lost 6 bases, J lost 6 bases, and 18 bases lay in between. The V gene's germline CDR1 is MDHEN and CDR2 SYDVKM.

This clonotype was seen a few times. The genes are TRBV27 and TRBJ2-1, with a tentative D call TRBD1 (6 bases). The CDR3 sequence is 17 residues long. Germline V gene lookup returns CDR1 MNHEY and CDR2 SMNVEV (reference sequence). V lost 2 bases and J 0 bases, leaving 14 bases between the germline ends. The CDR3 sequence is CASSLPTGQSSYNEQFF. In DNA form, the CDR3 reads TGTGCCAGCAGTTTACCGACCGGACAGAGCTCCTACAATGAGCAGTTCTTC.

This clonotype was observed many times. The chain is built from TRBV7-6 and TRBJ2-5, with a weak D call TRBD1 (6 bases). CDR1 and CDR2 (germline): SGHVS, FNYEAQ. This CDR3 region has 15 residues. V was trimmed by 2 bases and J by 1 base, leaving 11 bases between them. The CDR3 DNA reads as TGTGCCAGCAGCTTAAAGGTCAGGGGCCAAGAGACCCAGTACTTC. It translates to CASSLKVRGQETQYF. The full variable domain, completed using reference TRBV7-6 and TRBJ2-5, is GAGVSQSPRYKVTKRGQDVALRCDPISGHVSLYWYRQALGQGPEFLTYFNYEAQQDKSGLPNDRFSAERPEGSISTLTIQRTEQRDSAMYRCASSLKVRGQETQYFGPGTRLLVL.

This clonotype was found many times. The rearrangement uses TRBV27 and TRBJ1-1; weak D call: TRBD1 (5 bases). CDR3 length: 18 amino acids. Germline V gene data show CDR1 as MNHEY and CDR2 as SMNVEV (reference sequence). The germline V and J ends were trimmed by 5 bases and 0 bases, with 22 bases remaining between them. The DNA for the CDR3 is TGTGCCAGCAGTGTGGGGAGACAGACTAAAACCATGAACACTGAAGCTTTCTTT. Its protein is CASSVGRQTKTMNTEAFF.

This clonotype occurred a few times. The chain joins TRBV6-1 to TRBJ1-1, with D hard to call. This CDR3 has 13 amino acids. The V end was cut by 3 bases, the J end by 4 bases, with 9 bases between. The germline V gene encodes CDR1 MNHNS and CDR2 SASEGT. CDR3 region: CASSDRDVTEAFF. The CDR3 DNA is TGTGCCAGCAGTGACCGGGATGTCACTGAAGCTTTCTTT.

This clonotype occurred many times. CDR3 sequence reads: CASSLESGATYEQYF. CDR3 bases: TGCGCCAGCAGCTTGGAAAGCGGGGCGACCTACGAGCAGTACTTC. The chain uses TRBV5-1 and TRBJ2-7; 7 bases fit TRBD2. CDR3 length equals 15 residues. Per germline, CDR1 SGHRS and CDR2 YFSETQ. Trimming removed 0 bases from V and 2 bases from J; junction bases left unmatched: 5.

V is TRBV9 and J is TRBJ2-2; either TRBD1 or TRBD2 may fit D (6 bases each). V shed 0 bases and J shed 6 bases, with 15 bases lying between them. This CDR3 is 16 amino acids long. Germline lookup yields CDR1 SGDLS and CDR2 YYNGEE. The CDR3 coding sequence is TGTGCCAGCAGCGTAGGGGGGGCGCGGTCCTCCGGGGAGCTGTTTTTT. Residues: CASSVGGARSSGELFF.

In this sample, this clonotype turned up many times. In DNA form, the CDR3 reads TGCAGTGCTAGCCTTTCCGGGACAGTTAACTATGGCTACACCTTC. Amino acid sequence: CSASLSGTVNYGYTF. V usage is TRBV20-1 and J usage is TRBJ1-2, with 7 bases identical to TRBD1. The germline V gene encodes CDR1 DFQATT and CDR2 SNEGSKA (reference sequence). The CDR3 length is 15 residues. V was pared by 3 bases and J by 1 base, with 8 bases of the junction left unmatched.

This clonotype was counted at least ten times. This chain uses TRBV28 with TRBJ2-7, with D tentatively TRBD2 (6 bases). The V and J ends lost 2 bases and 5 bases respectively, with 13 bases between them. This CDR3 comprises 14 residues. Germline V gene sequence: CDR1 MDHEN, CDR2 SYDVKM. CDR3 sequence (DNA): TGTGCCAGCAGTTTAGGAGGGGCGGCGGACGAGCAGTACTTC. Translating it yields CASSLGGAADEQYF.

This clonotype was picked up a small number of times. The CDR3 sequence is CASSPGQGIVNTEAFF. CDR3 bases: TGTGCCAGTAGCCCGGGACAGGGGATAGTGAACACTGAAGCTTTCTTT. The genes are TRBV19 and TRBJ1-1; 10 positions match TRBD1. CDR1 and CDR2 from the germline V gene are LNHDA and SQIVND (reference sequence). The junction had 7 bases not matched to a gene; V was cut back by 6 bases and J by 0 bases. The CDR3 spans 16 residues.

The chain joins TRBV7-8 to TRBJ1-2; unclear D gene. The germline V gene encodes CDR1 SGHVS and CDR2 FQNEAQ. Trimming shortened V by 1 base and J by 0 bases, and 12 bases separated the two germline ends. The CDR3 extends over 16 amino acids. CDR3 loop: CASSLVFDGANYGYTF. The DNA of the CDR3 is TGTGCCAGCAGCTTAGTTTTCGATGGAGCTAACTATGGCTACACCTTC.

The CDR3 DNA sequence: TGTGCCAGCAGTTTCGAAGGCACTAAAGGCGAGACCCAGTACTTC. Its protein product is CASSFEGTKGETQYF. The rearrangement links TRBV12-3 or TRBV12-4 to TRBJ2-5, with D hard to call. This CDR3 comprises 15 residues. Trimming took off 3 bases at V and 5 bases at J, with 16 bases between the two ends.

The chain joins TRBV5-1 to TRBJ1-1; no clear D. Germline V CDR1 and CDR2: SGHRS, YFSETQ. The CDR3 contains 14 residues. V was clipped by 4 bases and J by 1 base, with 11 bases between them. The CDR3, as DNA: TGCGCCAGCAGCCCGCTGACACCGAACACTGAAGCTTTCTTT. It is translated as CASSPLTPNTEAFF.

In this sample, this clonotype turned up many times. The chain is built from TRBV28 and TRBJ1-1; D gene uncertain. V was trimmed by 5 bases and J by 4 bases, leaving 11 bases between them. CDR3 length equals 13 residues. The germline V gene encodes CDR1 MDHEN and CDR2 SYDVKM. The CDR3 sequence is CASSPPKGTEAFF. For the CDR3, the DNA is TGTGCCAGCAGTCCACCAAAGGGCACTGAAGCTTTCTTT.